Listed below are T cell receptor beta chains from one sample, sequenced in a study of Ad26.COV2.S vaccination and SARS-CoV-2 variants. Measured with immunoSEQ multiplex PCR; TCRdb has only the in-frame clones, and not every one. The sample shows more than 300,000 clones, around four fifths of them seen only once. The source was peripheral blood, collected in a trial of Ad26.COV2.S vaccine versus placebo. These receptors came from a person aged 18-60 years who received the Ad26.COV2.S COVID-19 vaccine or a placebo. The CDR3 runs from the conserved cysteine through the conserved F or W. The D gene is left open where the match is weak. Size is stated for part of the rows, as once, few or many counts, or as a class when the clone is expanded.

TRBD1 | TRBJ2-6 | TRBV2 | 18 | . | TGTGCCAGCAGTCAGGACAGGGGAACGGGCTCTGGGGCCAACGTCCTGACTTTC | CASSQDRGTGSGANVLTF
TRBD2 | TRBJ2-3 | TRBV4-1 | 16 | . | TGCGCCAGCAGCCCTCTAGCGGGGACCTACACAGATACGCAGTATTTT | CASSPLAGTYTDTQYF
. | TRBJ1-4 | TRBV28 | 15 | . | TGTGCCAGTGACACCCTCGTGGGCTCGGTTGAAAAACTGTTTTTT | CASDTLVGSVEKLFF
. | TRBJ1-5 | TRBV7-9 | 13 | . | TGTGCCAGCAGCTTGGCCTGGGATCAGCCCCAGCATTTT | CASSLAWDQPQHF
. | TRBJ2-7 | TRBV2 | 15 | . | TGTGCCAGCAGTGAAGGGGAATATTCGGCGGACGAGCAGTACTTC | CASSEGEYSADEQYF
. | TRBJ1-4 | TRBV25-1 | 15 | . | TGTGCCAGCAGGGTCAGTTCAGGGGTCAGTGAAAAACTGTTTTTT | CASRVSSGVSEKLFF
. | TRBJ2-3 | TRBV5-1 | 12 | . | TGCGCCAGCAGCTTGGGATCCGGTACGCAGTATTTT | CASSLGSGTQYF
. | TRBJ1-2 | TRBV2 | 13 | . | TGTGCCAGCACGGGGTCCCTATGGTATGGCTACACCTTC | CASTGSLWYGYTF
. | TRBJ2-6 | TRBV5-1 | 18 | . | TGCGCCAGCAGCTTGGTTGGCAGGGGTACTTCTGGGGCCAACGTCCTGACTTTC | CASSLVGRGTSGANVLTF
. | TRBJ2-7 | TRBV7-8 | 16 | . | TGTGCCAGCAGCTTAGCGCTACGGGGGTTACCTTACGAGCAGTACTTC | CASSLALRGLPYEQYF
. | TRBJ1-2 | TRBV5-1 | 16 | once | TGCGCCAGCAGTCCTACGTTGGGGGCCTCGTCCTATGGCTACACCTTC | CASSPTLGASSYGYTF
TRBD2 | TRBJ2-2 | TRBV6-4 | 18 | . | TGTGCCAGCAGTGAGACTAGCGGGGGGGCCGGTCGCACCGGGGAGCTGTTTTTT | CASSETSGGAGRTGELFF
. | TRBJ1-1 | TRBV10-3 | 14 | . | TGTGCCTCGGGGGGTACGACCCCAAACACTGAAGCTTTCTTT | CASGGTTPNTEAFF
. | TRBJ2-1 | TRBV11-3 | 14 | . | TGTGCCAGCAGCCCGGCACCGTTCGGTAGTGAGCAGTTCTTC | CASSPAPFGSEQFF
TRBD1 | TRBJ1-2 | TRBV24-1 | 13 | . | TGTGCCACCAGTGAGGGGACAGTCTATGGCTACACCTTC | CATSEGTVYGYTF
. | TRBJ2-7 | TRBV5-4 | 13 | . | TGTGCCAGCAGCGCCCAAAATGGGGGCGAGCAGTACTTC | CASSAQNGGEQYF
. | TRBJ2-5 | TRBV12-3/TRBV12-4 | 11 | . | TGTGCCAGCAGCCCGACGGGGACCCAGTACTTC | CASSPTGTQYF
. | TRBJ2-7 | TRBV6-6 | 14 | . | TGTGCCAGCAGTCCACCGGGACGGACCTACGAGCAGTACTTC | CASSPPGRTYEQYF
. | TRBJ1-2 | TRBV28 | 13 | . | TGTGCCAGCAGTTTAACAGGGTCCTATGGCTACACCTTC | CASSLTGSYGYTF
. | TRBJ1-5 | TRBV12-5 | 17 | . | TGTGCTAGTGGTTTGGTACTAGGGACGGAGGGCAATCAGCCCCAGCATTTT | CASGLVLGTEGNQPQHF
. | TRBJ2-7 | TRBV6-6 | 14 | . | TGTGCCAGCGGCCTCGGGGGTAGCGATTACGAGCAGTACTTC | CASGLGGSDYEQYF
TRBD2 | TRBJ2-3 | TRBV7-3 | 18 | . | TGTGCCAGCAGCCCCATGGCGGGGGACCCACCTTACACAGATACGCAGTATTTT | CASSPMAGDPPYTDTQYF
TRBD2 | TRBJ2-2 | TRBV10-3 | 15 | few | TGTGCCATCAGTGGTCTAGCGGGGCTCACCGGGGAGCTGTTTTTT | CAISGLAGLTGELFF
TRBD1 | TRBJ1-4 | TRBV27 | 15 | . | TGTGCCAGCAGTTTGTACAGGGGAGGCTGGGAAAAACTGTTTTTT | CASSLYRGGWEKLFF
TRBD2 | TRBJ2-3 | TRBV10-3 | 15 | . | TGTGCCATCAGAGCTAGCGGGGGGGACACAGATACGCAGTATTTT | CAIRASGGDTDTQYF
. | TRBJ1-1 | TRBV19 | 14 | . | TGTGCCAGTAGTATCGGGGGGCCAGGCACTGGAGCTTTCTTT | CASSIGGPGTGAFF
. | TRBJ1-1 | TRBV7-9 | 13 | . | TGTGCCAGCAGCTTAGTACAAACAGGTGAAGCTTTCTTT | CASSLVQTGEAFF
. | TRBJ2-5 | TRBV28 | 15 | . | TGTGCCAGCAGTTTATCGCCCGGTGGGAGCGGGACCCAGTACTTC | CASSLSPGGSGTQYF
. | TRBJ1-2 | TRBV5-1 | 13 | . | TGCGCCAGCAGCTTGCAGGGAGGGGAAAGGGACACCTTC | CASSLQGGERDTF
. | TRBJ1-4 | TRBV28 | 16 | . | TGTGCCAGCAGTGCAATGGGAGCAGGGAGAAATGAAAAACTGTTTTTT | CASSAMGAGRNEKLFF
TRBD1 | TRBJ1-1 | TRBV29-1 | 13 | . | TGCAGCGCCGCAACAGGGGGTCGTACTGAAGCTTTCTTT | CSAATGGRTEAFF
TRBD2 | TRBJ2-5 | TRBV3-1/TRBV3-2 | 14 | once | TGTGCCAGCAGCCTCCGGGGGGTCCAAGAGACCCAGTACTTC | CASSLRGVQETQYF
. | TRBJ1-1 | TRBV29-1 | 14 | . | TGCAGCGTTGGAGGGACCAGGCGGAACACTGAAGCTTTCTTT | CSVGGTRRNTEAFF